This T cell receptor beta chain was identified during a study of technical replicates of blood from a handful of donors. Trimming removed 6 bases from V and 8 bases from J, with 13 bases in between. Germline CDR1 LNHDA, CDR2 SQIVND (reference sequence). This CDR3 has 12 residues. Generated by immunoSEQ multiplex PCR, the TCRdb table keeps only in-frame clones and is missing some. The sample gives some 94,000 clones, 85% to 95% of which show up once; around 0.31% is in the top ten. The receptor was isolated from a human donor in good health. This chain links TRBV19 with TRBJ1-2, with D perhaps matching TRBD1 (5 bases). Source material: T cells isolated from PBMCs. CDR3 sequence (DNA): TGTGCCAGTAGAACGGCCAGGGAAGGCTACACCTTC. Its translation is CASRTAREGYTF.